A selection of T cell receptor beta chains follows, all from one sample in a study of PD-1 blockade in classical Hodgkin lymphoma. Using immunoSEQ multiplex PCR, the repertoire was profiled, and TCRdb retains in-frame clones only, with some absent. Of tens of thousands of clones listed, 88% are singletons. This sample comprised peripheral blood mononuclear cells (PBMCs), obtained at baseline. These receptors came from a human donor with classical Hodgkin lymphoma. Both conserved end residues are part of each CDR3. A D gene is named only where the DNA matches it firmly. The size field is filled for only some rows; it gives once, few, many or a size class.

D	V	size	J	length	DNA	CDR3
.	TRBV6-5	.	TRBJ2-4	14	TGTGCCAGCAGTTACTCAGCCGGGGAGAGGATTCAGTACTTC	CASSYSAGERIQYF
.	TRBV5-1	.	TRBJ1-1	16	TGCGCCAGCAGCTTGGTTCGCAGGGGCGTGAACACTGAAGCTTTCTTT	CASSLVRRGVNTEAFF
.	TRBV2	.	TRBJ1-3	16	TGTGCCAGCAGTGAAGGTCGATTCTACTCTGGAAACACCATATATTTT	CASSEGRFYSGNTIYF
.	TRBV19	.	TRBJ1-2	12	TGTGCCAGTAGTATGGCGGGGAATGGCTACACCTTC	CASSMAGNGYTF
.	TRBV2	once	TRBJ1-5	15	TGTGCCAGCAGTGTGGGGGGAATTGGCAATCAGCCCCAGCATTTT	CASSVGGIGNQPQHF
TRBD2	TRBV7-9	.	TRBJ2-1	18	TGTGCCAGCAGCCCTACCCTCAGACTGGCGGGGGTCTACAATGAGCAGTTCTTC	CASSPTLRLAGVYNEQFF
TRBD1	TRBV11-2	.	TRBJ1-2	15	TGTGCCAGCAGCTTAGGCTCAGGGGGCGGCTATGGCTACACCTTC	CASSLGSGGGYGYTF
TRBD1	TRBV28	.	TRBJ2-7	14	TGTGCCAGCAGCCGGGACAGGGATTCCTACGAGCAGTACTTC	CASSRDRDSYEQYF
.	TRBV19	.	TRBJ1-1	14	TGTGCCTCAAAACTCGGGACGGCGAACACTGAAGCTTTCTTT	CASKLGTANTEAFF
TRBD1	TRBV5-1	.	TRBJ1-4	19	TGCGCCAGCAGCCCCCGGGACAGGGAATTGTCTGTCACTAATGAAAAACTGTTTTTT	CASSPRDRELSVTNEKLFF
.	TRBV5-1	.	TRBJ2-1	16	TGCGCCAGCAGCTTGTATCGCGGGGGCCTGTACAATGAGCAGTTCTTC	CASSLYRGGLYNEQFF
TRBD1	TRBV9	.	TRBJ2-4	13	TGTGCCAGCAGCGTAGGCAGGGGGAACATTCAGTACTTC	CASSVGRGNIQYF
TRBD2	TRBV5-1	.	TRBJ2-2	16	TGCGCCAGCAGACAATCAGGGACTACGGGCACCGGGGAGCTGTTTTTT	CASRQSGTTGTGELFF
TRBD2	TRBV2	.	TRBJ2-5	14	TGTGCCAGCAGAGCAAGGGGAGGGCAAGAGGCCCAGTACTTC	CASRARGGQEAQYF
TRBD1	TRBV28	.	TRBJ1-5	16	TGTGCCAGCAGTCTCCAGGACAGGCTGGGCAATCAGCCCCAGCATTTT	CASSLQDRLGNQPQHF
.	TRBV4-1	.	TRBJ2-1	15	TGCGCCAGCAGCCAAGATCTGACAGCAGACAATGAGCAGTTCTTC	CASSQDLTADNEQFF
.	TRBV28	.	TRBJ1-2	12	TGTGCCAGCAGTTCAGGAAATTCTGGCTACACCTTC	CASSSGNSGYTF
.	TRBV6-1	.	TRBJ2-3	15	TGTGCCAGCAGTGAATCTCAAGCGCCTGAAGATACGCAGTATTTT	CASSESQAPEDTQYF
.	TRBV25-1	.	TRBJ2-1	13	TGTGCCAGCAGTCAGGACACCTACAATGAGCAGTTCTTC	CASSQDTYNEQFF
TRBD1	TRBV7-9	once	TRBJ1-3	16	TGTGCCAGCAGCTTCGGGACAGGGGGCGCAGGAAACACCATATATTTT	CASSFGTGGAGNTIYF
.	TRBV6-4	once	TRBJ1-1	13	TGTGCCAGCAGTGCCAGGGTGAACACTGAAGCTTTCTTT	CASSARVNTEAFF
TRBD2	TRBV7-4	.	TRBJ2-3	15	TGTGCCAGCAGCATCCGACTAGCTTGCACAGATACGCAGTATTTT	CASSIRLACTDTQYF
TRBD1	TRBV9	.	TRBJ1-1	14	TGTGCCAGCAGCGTAGAGGGGGCCGGCACTGAAGCTTTCTTT	CASSVEGAGTEAFF
TRBD1	TRBV4-1	.	TRBJ2-7	14	TGCGCCAGCAGCCTCTCGACAGGGGACTACGAGCAGTACTTC	CASSLSTGDYEQYF
.	TRBV28	once	TRBJ1-2	11	TGTGCCAGCAGGACAGGCGCTGGCTACACCTTC	CASRTGAGYTF
.	TRBV6-1	.	TRBJ2-7	11	TGTGCCAGCGGTGGGGGCTACGAGCAGTACTTC	CASGGGYEQYF
.	TRBV4-3	.	TRBJ2-1	15	TGCGCCAGCAGCCAAGAAAGCGGACTCTACAATGAGCAGTTCTTC	CASSQESGLYNEQFF
.	TRBV6-5	.	TRBJ2-4	15	TGTGCCAGCAGTTACTCCGGCAGGGGAAAAAACATTCAGTACTTC	CASSYSGRGKNIQYF
.	TRBV5-5	.	TRBJ2-7	12	TGTGCCAGCAGCTTCGGCACCTACGAGCAGTACTTC	CASSFGTYEQYF
.	TRBV25-1	.	TRBJ1-2	17	TGTGCCAGCAGTGCATGTTCAAAACTGGGAAAGACCTATGGCTACACCTTC	CASSACSKLGKTYGYTF
.	TRBV5-1	.	TRBJ2-4	15	TGCGCCAGCAGCTGGGGACGGTATGAACGAAACATTCAGTACTTC	CASSWGRYERNIQYF
.	TRBV28	.	TRBJ2-7	11	TGTGCCAGCAGTCCTTCTCACGAGCAGTACTTC	CASSPSHEQYF
.	TRBV6-1	once	TRBJ2-7	16	TGTGCCAGCAGTGAAGCGCCCACCTGGAGCTCCTACGAGCAGTACTTC	CASSEAPTWSSYEQYF
TRBD1	TRBV15	once	TRBJ1-1	15	TGTGCCACCACCCTGGACAGGGCTAGTAACACTGAAGCTTTCTTT	CATTLDRASNTEAFF
TRBD1	TRBV27	.	TRBJ2-2	15	TGTGCCAGCAGTTTACAGGGGGCAAGGGCCGGGGAGCTGTTTTTT	CASSLQGARAGELFF
.	TRBV2	once	TRBJ1-5	14	TGTGCCAGCACCCCTTGGGGGGTAGATCAGCCCCAGCATTTT	CASTPWGVDQPQHF
TRBD2	TRBV27	.	TRBJ2-1	16	TGTGCCAGCAGTTTAGCGGGACTAGCGGGAGGGGATGAGCAGTTCTTC	CASSLAGLAGGDEQFF
TRBD2	TRBV7-3	.	TRBJ2-1	16	TGTGCCAGCAGCCCGTCGAGGACTAGCGGAAACAATGAGCAGTTCTTC	CASSPSRTSGNNEQFF
TRBD2	TRBV11-3	.	TRBJ2-1	16	TGTGCCAGCAGCTTAGTTGGTGCGGGAGGATCCAATGAGCAGTTCTTC	CASSLVGAGGSNEQFF
.	TRBV27	once	TRBJ2-7	15	TGTGCCAGCAGGGCAACCGGGACAAGCACCTACGAGCAGTACTTC	CASRATGTSTYEQYF
.	TRBV27	.	TRBJ1-2	14	TGTGCCAGCAGTTGGGATCGTGACGCCTATGGCTACACCTTC	CASSWDRDAYGYTF
TRBD2	TRBV27	.	TRBJ2-5	13	TGTGCCAGCAGTTCGGGACTAGTTGAGACCCAGTACTTC	CASSSGLVETQYF